The 13 T cell receptor beta chains below come from one sample, sequenced in a study of long-term antiretroviral therapy in people with HIV. Version v3.0 of the immunoSEQ assay was performed at survey level. Sequenced by immunoSEQ multiplex PCR; TCRdb stores in-frame clones only, minus some. The sample shows roughly 30,000 clones, nearly 95% of them seen only once. Sequenced material: unsorted PBMCs, taken approximately 6.3 years after starting antiretroviral therapy. These receptors originate from a woman aged 40 to 49 with HIV.

This sequence joins TRBV5-1 and TRBJ2-7; a weak D match, TRBD2 (6 bases). V was pared by 0 bases and J by 5 bases, with 12 bases between. Germline CDR1 reads SGHRS; CDR2 reads YFSETQ. CDR3 size: 14 residues. The CDR3 protein is CASSLVGGFDEQYF. In DNA, the CDR3 is TGCGCCAGCAGCTTGGTCGGAGGGTTCGACGAGCAGTACTTC.

The V gene is TRBV27, the J gene TRBJ1-2, with D tentatively TRBD1 (6 bases). The germline V and J ends were trimmed by 4 bases and 2 bases, with 11 bases remaining between them. Germline-derived CDR1 and CDR2 are MNHEY and SMNVEV (reference sequence). This CDR3 contains 14 residues. The CDR3 sequence is CASSSRTANYGYTF. The CDR3 nucleotides read TGTGCCAGCAGTTCACGGACAGCGAACTATGGCTACACCTTC.

The V gene is TRBV7-2, the J gene TRBJ2-7; possibly TRBD1 or TRBD2 for D (5 bases each). V was pared by 5 bases and J by 6 bases, with 11 bases between. The germline gives CDR1 SGHTA, CDR2 FQGNSA. The CDR3 totals 12 residues. CDR3 bases: TGTGCCAGCAGCCCCTGGGGGAGCGAGCAGTACTTC. This codes for CASSPWGSEQYF.

The chain has TRBV7-2 and TRBJ1-1; 7 bases are shared with TRBD1. The CDR3 is 15 amino acids. J lost 5 bases, V lost 5 bases, and 11 bases had no gene match. CDR1 SGHTA and CDR2 FQGNSA come from the germline V gene. CDR3 DNA: TGTGCCAGCAGCGCGACAGGGCTGATCGGGACTGAAGCTTTCTTT. It specifies CASSATGLIGTEAFF.

The gene calls are TRBV29-1 and TRBJ1-1; D is perhaps TRBD1 (5 bases). Germline CDR1 reads SQVTM; CDR2 reads ANQGSEA. The CDR3 totals 12 residues. V was trimmed by 5 bases and J by 4 bases, leaving 11 bases between them. The DNA for the CDR3 is TGCAGCGTTCAACAGGAAAGCACTGAAGCTTTCTTT. It translates to CSVQQESTEAFF.

The CDR3 DNA reads TGTGCCAGCAGCTTAACAGGGACAGAGAACACCGGGGAGCTGTTTTTT. It yields the protein CASSLTGTENTGELFF. The chain links TRBV7-3 to TRBJ2-2; 7 nucleotides agree with TRBD1. Unmatched junction bases numbered 2, after V lost 0 bases and J lost 1 base. The length of the CDR3 is 16 residues. Per the germline V gene, CDR1 is SGHTA and CDR2 is FQGTGA.

V and J are TRBV19 and TRBJ2-5, with 9 bases identical to TRBD1. The CDR3 contains 20 residues. Germline V lookup: CDR1 LNHDA, CDR2 SQIVND (reference sequence). After removal of 3 bases from V and 1 base from J, the junction contained 18 bases not matched to a gene. CDR3 amino acids: CASSIRRQGVNRVSQETQYF. The CDR3 coding sequence is TGTGCCAGTAGTATCAGGCGACAGGGGGTTAATCGTGTAAGCCAAGAGACCCAGTACTTC. Full variable domain (remainder filled in from reference TRBV19 and TRBJ2-5): DGGITQSPKYLFRKEGQNVTLSCEQNLNHDAMYWYRQDPGQGLRLIYYSQIVNDFQKGDIAEGYSVSREKKESFPLTVTSAQKNPTAFYLCASSIRRQGVNRVSQETQYFGPGTRLLVL.

The V gene is TRBV21-1, the J gene TRBJ2-7; the D call in the table, TRBD2, was not verified against the DNA. TRBV21-1 counts as a pseudogene. The CDR3 spans 14 residues. This CDR3 is CASSKVSSSYEQYF. In nucleotides, the CDR3 is TGTGCCAGCAGCAAGGTGAGTAGCTCCTACGAGCAGTACTTC.

Judged by abundance, this clone is medium-sized. V gene TRBV2 combines with J gene TRBJ2-2; 8 positions match TRBD1. V shed 4 bases, J shed 6 bases, and the junction held 7 bases outside the gene matches. Germline lookup yields CDR1 SNHLY and CDR2 FYNNEI. CDR3 length equals 15 residues. The CDR3 is CASSGRTGWSGELFF. Here the CDR3 DNA reads TGTGCCAGCAGTGGTCGGACAGGGTGGTCCGGGGAGCTGTTTTTT.

The chain is built from TRBV10-3 and TRBJ1-3; D might be TRBD1 (6 bases). CDR3 size: 17 residues. The germline V and J ends were trimmed by 0 bases and 0 bases, with 12 bases remaining between them. Germline lookup yields CDR1 ENHRY and CDR2 SYGVKD. The CDR3 region has the DNA TGTGCCATCAGTGAGTCGACAGGTGTCTACTCTGGAAACACCATATATTTT. The encoded protein is CAISESTGVYSGNTIYF.

This rearrangement joins TRBV6-6 to TRBJ1-1, with D hard to call. The CDR3 spans 13 residues. V was pared by 2 bases and J by 1 base, with 5 bases between. Germline CDR1 and CDR2: MNHNY and SVGAGI (reference sequence). CDR3 protein: CASSYAGNTEAFF. CDR3 coding DNA: TGTGCCAGCAGTTACGCCGGGAACACTGAAGCTTTCTTT.

This sequence joins TRBV10-3 and TRBJ2-7, with TRBD2 identical over 11 bases. This CDR3 comprises 19 residues. Germline CDR1 reads ENHRY; CDR2 reads SYGVKD. The J segment lost 1 base and the V segment lost 3 bases, leaving 14 bases of the junction unmatched. CDR3 DNA: TGTGCCATCAGTGATGAGGGTACTAGCGGGGGCCCCAGGTCCTACGAGCAGTACTTC. It codes for CAISDEGTSGGPRSYEQYF.

V usage is TRBV5-4 and J usage is TRBJ1-2; D might be TRBD1 (6 bases). Germline V CDR1 and CDR2: SGHNT, YYREEE (reference sequence). The CDR3 runs to 14 residues. Trimming shortened V by 0 bases and J by 5 bases, and 11 bases separated the two germline ends. The CDR3 bases are TGTGCCAGCAGCTTGGAACAGGGAGGTTATGGCTACACCTTC. It yields the protein CASSLEQGGYGYTF.